This TCR beta chain was retrieved from a study of Ad26.COV2.S vaccination and SARS-CoV-2 variants. Details on this clone: Its matching antigen is unknown.

Germline V gene sequence: CDR1 SNHLY, CDR2 FYNNEI. The CDR3 sequence is 13 residues long. Trimming shortened V by 4 bases and J by 0 bases, and 4 bases separated the two germline ends. Study-wide findings and caveats: After vaccination, reports described spike-specific CD8+ and CD4+ T cell responses as showing substantial breadth. Compared with placebo recipients, vaccine recipients had higher spike-specific TCR breadth.

Data came from immunoSEQ multiplex PCR; TCRdb stores just in-frame clones and leaves some out. The table records about 350,000 clones, around 92% of them present only once. The chain employs TRBV2 and TRBJ1-3; D is unresolved. The material sequenced was peripheral blood, taken after recovery from COVID-19. The sequence derives from a human donor who had recovered from COVID-19. The CDR3 DNA is TGTGCCAGCAGTGGGGCCTCTGGAAACACCATATATTTT. Protein product: CASSGASGNTIYF. Complete variable domain (other parts from reference TRBV2 and TRBJ1-3): EPEVTQTPSHQVTQMGQEVILRCVPISNHLYFYWYRQILGQKVEFLVSFYNNEISEKSEIFDDQFSVERPDGSNFTLKIRSTKLEDSAMYFCASSGASGNTIYFGEGSWLTVV.